The rows below give T cell receptor beta chains drawn from one sample of a study of cytomegalovirus exposure and HLA in healthy donors. Method: immunoSEQ multiplex PCR; TCRdb's copy keeps in-frame clones and lacks some. The top ten clones hold 2% to 2.5% of a sample with about 150,000 clones, approximately 81% of them seen once. The sequencing sample was made of PBMCs. Receptors originate from a woman younger than 35 in good health and CMV-seronegative. Each CDR3 is given with its conserved first and last residue. The order of the fields is clone size, CDR3 length, D gene, V gene, J gene, CDR3 DNA, CDR3 protein. The D gene is left open where the match is weak. Some rows have no size entry. The others give once, few or many, or a class for an expanded clone.

-	16	TRBD2	TRBV5-4	TRBJ2-5	TGTGCCAGCAGCTTCCGACTAGCGGGGGGTGCGGAGACCCAGTACTTC	CASSFRLAGGAETQYF
once	14	TRBD2	TRBV10-3	TRBJ2-3	TGTGCCACGGGGGGGGCAGGGGGCACAGATACGCAGTATTTT	CATGGAGGTDTQYF
-	15	-	TRBV7-9	TRBJ2-3	TGTGCCAGCAGCCCCCGGGGGGCTAGCACAGATACGCAGTATTTT	CASSPRGASTDTQYF
-	17	-	TRBV7-9	TRBJ2-5	TGTTCCAGCAGCTTAGGAGGCTGGGGCAGGTCGTACGAGACCCAGTACTTC	CSSSLGGWGRSYETQYF
-	13	-	TRBV2	TRBJ1-1	TGTGCCGGCATTGGTACAATGAACACTGAAGCTTTCTTT	CAGIGTMNTEAFF
-	12	-	TRBV11-2	TRBJ2-5	TGTGCCAGCAGCCCCAGTTTTGAGACCCAGTACTTC	CASSPSFETQYF
-	12	-	TRBV7-2	TRBJ2-3	TGTGCCAGCAGCTTATCCGGAGATACGCAGTATTTT	CASSLSGDTQYF
-	16	-	TRBV7-9	TRBJ2-2	TGTGCCAGCAGCTTAGGGAGGGGGCGAGGAACCGGGGAGCTGTTTTTT	CASSLGRGRGTGELFF
-	16	-	TRBV4-1	TRBJ1-4	TGCGCCAGCAGCCAAGATTATGGGTCACCAGGCGAAAAACTGTTTTTT	CASSQDYGSPGEKLFF
-	13	-	TRBV2	TRBJ1-2	TGTGCCAGCAGGGACACTCCTAACTATGGCTACACCTTC	CASRDTPNYGYTF
-	14	-	TRBV6-5	TRBJ1-1	TGTGCCAGCAGTTACTCGATAGGGGTAAGCGACGCTTTCTTT	CASSYSIGVSDAFF
-	19	TRBD1	TRBV4-1	TRBJ1-2	TGCGCCAGCAGCCTCGGGCGTGCCGGACAGGGGGCGCGTAACTATGGCTACACCTTC	CASSLGRAGQGARNYGYTF
-	17	TRBD2	TRBV5-1	TRBJ2-6	TGCGCCAGCAGCTACCCCCGGGGGGTTGGCGGGGCCAACGTCCTGACTTTC	CASSYPRGVGGANVLTF
-	14	-	TRBV11-3	TRBJ2-3	TGTGCCAGCAGCTTAACAGCTAGCACAGATACGCAGTATTTT	CASSLTASTDTQYF
-	13	-	TRBV6-1	TRBJ2-7	TGTGCCAGCTCGGGAACACACTCCTACGAGCAGTACTTC	CASSGTHSYEQYF
-	17	-	TRBV19	TRBJ1-2	TGTGCCAGTAGTCCCGGCCCCGGACAGAAACGCAACTATGGCTACACCTTC	CASSPGPGQKRNYGYTF
-	12	-	TRBV30	TRBJ2-5	TGTGCCTGGAGTTATGGCACAGAGACCCAGTACTTC	CAWSYGTETQYF
-	14	-	TRBV2	TRBJ2-3	TGTGCCAGCAGTGGCGACAGCTACACAGATACGCAGTATTTT	CASSGDSYTDTQYF
-	14	TRBD2	TRBV10-3	TRBJ2-7	TGTGCCATCAGTGCAGCGGGAGATCTCTACGAGCAGTACTTC	CAISAAGDLYEQYF
-	16	-	TRBV15	TRBJ1-4	TGTGCCACCAGCATTGGAGGGAGAACAACTAATGAAAAACTGTTTTTT	CATSIGGRTTNEKLFF
-	17	TRBD2	TRBV5-8	TRBJ2-2	TGTGCCAGCAGCTTCGCCCCGTGGAGGGGAGGGACCGGGGAGCTGTTTTTT	CASSFAPWRGGTGELFF
-	17	TRBD1	TRBV27	TRBJ2-2	TGTGCCAGCAGAGGGGACAGGAAGATTTTGAACACCGGGGAGCTGTTTTTT	CASRGDRKILNTGELFF
-	14	-	TRBV7-9	TRBJ1-5	TGTGCCAGCAGCCGGACAAGCTTCAATCAGCCCCAGCATTTT	CASSRTSFNQPQHF
-	16	-	TRBV7-2	TRBJ1-5	TGTGCCAGCAGCTTAGTCGCGGGGGCGAGCAATCAGCCCCAGCATTTT	CASSLVAGASNQPQHF
-	15	-	TRBV9	TRBJ1-3	TGTGCCAGCAGCGTAATGGGGGGGGATGCAAACACCATATATTTT	CASSVMGGDANTIYF
-	12	-	TRBV27	TRBJ2-7	TGTGCCAGCAGTAGGAGCTCCTACGAGCAGTACTTC	CASSRSSYEQYF
-	17	TRBD2	TRBV7-8	TRBJ2-7	TGTGCCAGCAGCACTGGATGGCGGGAGGGGAGACCCTACGAGCAGTACTTC	CASSTGWREGRPYEQYF
-	15	-	TRBV6-5	TRBJ2-5	TGTGCCAGCACGGCCTTAACGGGAGAGGGGGAGACCCAGTACTTC	CASTALTGEGETQYF
-	15	-	TRBV6-5	TRBJ2-7	TGTGCCAGCAGTTATCGGGGACTCGGAATCTACGAGCAGTACTTC	CASSYRGLGIYEQYF
-	15	TRBD2	TRBV27	TRBJ2-3	TGTGCCAGCAGTTTATCCGGGGGGGGTCCAGATACGCAGTATTTT	CASSLSGGGPDTQYF
-	15	TRBD2	TRBV7-2	TRBJ2-7	TGTGCCAGCAGCCGTGCAGGGACTAGCGCCTACGAGCAGTACTTC	CASSRAGTSAYEQYF
-	9	-	TRBV20-1	TRBJ2-7	TGCAGTGCTGAAGGCCACAGCACCTTC	CSAEGHSTF
once	14	TRBD1	TRBV5-6	TRBJ2-7	TGTGCCAGCAAGGGACAGGGCCTTCCGGGCGAGCAGTACTTC	CASKGQGLPGEQYF
-	15	-	TRBV4-1	TRBJ2-5	TGCGCCAGCAGCCAAGCGGGGTATTGGCAAGAGACCCAGTACTTC	CASSQAGYWQETQYF
once	16	TRBD1	TRBV5-6	TRBJ2-3	TGTGCCAGCAGCGTCCCCCGGGACAGGGCCACAGATACGCAGTATTTT	CASSVPRDRATDTQYF
-	15	-	TRBV7-6	TRBJ2-3	TGTGCCAGCAGCTTAGGGGTCCACGGGGAAGATACGCAGTATTTT	CASSLGVHGEDTQYF
-	13	TRBD1	TRBV10-3	TRBJ2-7	TGTGCCATCAGGCGACAGGGCGACTACGAGCAGTACTTC	CAIRRQGDYEQYF
-	15	TRBD2	TRBV2	TRBJ2-1	TGTACCAGCAGTGATTTTAGCGGGAGGGCCGGTGAGCAGTTCTTC	CTSSDFSGRAGEQFF
once	14	-	TRBV7-9	TRBJ1-2	TGTGCCAGCAGCCCGGAGGGGACCGGCAATGGCTACACCTTC	CASSPEGTGNGYTF
-	19	TRBD1	TRBV11-2	TRBJ2-2	TGTGCCAGCAGCTTAGTAGGGGGGAGGGGACAGGGGGCTTCCGGGGAGCTGTTTTTT	CASSLVGGRGQGASGELFF
-	14	TRBD1	TRBV6-1	TRBJ1-3	TGTGCCAGCAGTGAACGGACAGGGGGAAACACCATATATTTT	CASSERTGGNTIYF
-	15	TRBD1	TRBV30	TRBJ2-3	TGTGCCTGGAGTGCACTGGGACAGGGAAGGGGTACGCAGTATTTT	CAWSALGQGRGTQYF
once	16	TRBD2	TRBV15	TRBJ2-7	TGTGCCACCAGCAGTTCCCAGCGGGAGAGTTCCCACGAGCAGTACTTC	CATSSSQRESSHEQYF
-	17	-	TRBV5-4	TRBJ2-1	TGTGCCAGCAGCGTTCCCGGTACGGGAGTAATCGTCGATGAGCAGTTCTTC	CASSVPGTGVIVDEQFF
once	15	TRBD2	TRBV10-3	TRBJ2-7	TGTGCCACCATGCGACTAGCGGGGGCGACCTACGAGCAGTACTTC	CATMRLAGATYEQYF
-	12	-	TRBV6-1	TRBJ2-5	TGTGCCAGCAGTCCGGACTCCGGTCGCCAGTACTTC	CASSPDSGRQYF
-	15	-	TRBV19	TRBJ1-3	TGTGCCAGTAGACCCACAGGGATGGGGGGAAACACCATATATTTT	CASRPTGMGGNTIYF
-	13	-	TRBV28	TRBJ2-1	TGTGCCAGCACGCGGGACCGGGACAATGAGCAGTTCTTC	CASTRDRDNEQFF
few	15	-	TRBV11-1	TRBJ2-2	TGTGCCAGCAGGGCAGGGTCACCGAACACCGGGGAGCTGTTTTTT	CASRAGSPNTGELFF
-	15	-	TRBV2	TRBJ2-6	TGTGCCAGCACCGAACAGGGCTCTGGGGCCAACGTCCTGACTTTC	CASTEQGSGANVLTF
once	16	-	TRBV6-7	TRBJ2-2	TGTGCCAGCAGCCCCCGAGAAGCGGAGAACACCGGGGAGCTGTTTTTT	CASSPREAENTGELFF
-	14	TRBD2	TRBV7-8	TRBJ2-7	TGTGCCAGCAGTGGACTAGCGGGAAAGTACGAGCAGTACTTC	CASSGLAGKYEQYF
-	13	TRBD1	TRBV30	TRBJ1-2	TGTGCCTGGAGTCCCGGGACAGGCCTTGGCTACACCTTC	CAWSPGTGLGYTF
-	12	TRBD1	TRBV27	TRBJ2-5	TGTGCCAGCAGCGAAGGGGGCGAGACCCAGTACTTC	CASSEGGETQYF
-	16	TRBD1	TRBV5-5	TRBJ2-2	TGTGCCAGCAGCTCCGACAGGGTGGGGAACACCGGGGAGCTGTTTTTT	CASSSDRVGNTGELFF
-	16	TRBD1	TRBV23-1	TRBJ1-4	TGCGCCAGCAGTCAGCAGACAGGGTTTCTTCATGAGAAACTGTTTTTT	CASSQQTGFLHEKLFF
-	12	-	TRBV7-9	TRBJ2-2	TGTGCCAGCAGGATGGGAGCCGGGGAGCTGTTTTTT	CASRMGAGELFF
-	14	-	TRBV6-5	TRBJ2-7	TGTGCCAGCAGGCCACAGGGGACTTCCTACGAGCAGTACTTC	CASRPQGTSYEQYF
-	15	TRBD1	TRBV9	TRBJ2-7	TGTGCCAGCAGCGTAGCTGGTCGGACAGGGGTAAGGCAGTACTTC	CASSVAGRTGVRQYF